This is a list of T cell receptor beta chains from one sample in a study of blood T cell repertoires in COVID-19. Libraries were prepared by immunoSEQ multiplex PCR; TCRdb keeps only in-frame clonotypes and omits some of them. The sample holds about 90,000 clones, 75% to 85% seen once. The sample consisted of peripheral blood. The source is a woman between 65 and 79 years old with acute or convalescent COVID-19. CDR3s include the opening cysteine and the closing phenylalanine or tryptophan. Fields, in order: D gene, V gene, J gene, clone size, CDR3 protein, CDR3 DNA. D genes are given only for firm matches. For some rows the clone size is stated as once, few or many, or as a class when expanded; others skip it.

TRBD1	TRBV4-2	TRBJ2-6	NA	CASSQERGTGYSGANVLTF	TGTGCCAGCAGCCAAGAGAGGGGGACAGGCTACTCTGGGGCCAACGTCCTGACTTTC
TRBD1	TRBV4-1	TRBJ2-7	NA	CASSQDPGQTYEQYF	TGCGCCAGCAGCCAAGATCCGGGACAGACATACGAGCAGTACTTC
NA	TRBV6-1	TRBJ1-5	NA	CASSVGGEFYYSNQPQHF	TGTGCCAGCAGTGTAGGCGGTGAATTTTATTATAGCAATCAGCCCCAGCATTTT
NA	TRBV6-2/TRBV6-3	TRBJ1-4	NA	CASSYSGSLEKLFF	TGTGCCAGCAGTTACTCCGGGTCCCTGGAAAAACTGTTTTTT
TRBD1	TRBV28	TRBJ1-5	NA	CASSSSTGWDQPQHF	TGTGCCAGCAGTTCCTCGACAGGGTGGGATCAGCCCCAGCATTTT
NA	TRBV29-1	TRBJ1-2	NA	CSVEDFRGYGYTF	TGCAGCGTTGAGGACTTCCGGGGATATGGCTACACCTTC
TRBD1	TRBV13	TRBJ2-1	few	CASSFRTGDYNEQFF	TGTGCCAGCAGCTTTCGCACAGGGGACTACAATGAGCAGTTCTTC
TRBD1	TRBV5-1	TRBJ1-1	NA	CASSSDRGPGAEAFF	TGCGCCAGCAGCTCGGACAGGGGCCCGGGGGCTGAAGCTTTCTTT
NA	TRBV9	TRBJ1-6	NA	CASSVQGKDSPLHF	TGTGCCAGCAGCGTCCAGGGTAAAGATTCACCCCTCCACTTT
TRBD1	TRBV19	TRBJ1-1	NA	CASSLGQGGTEAFF	TGTGCCAGTAGTCTGGGACAGGGGGGCACTGAAGCTTTCTTT
NA	TRBV19	TRBJ1-1	NA	CASSAGPGRLTEAFF	TGTGCCAGTAGTGCCGGCCCTGGCAGGTTGACTGAAGCTTTCTTT
TRBD1	TRBV27	TRBJ1-4	NA	CASSSGTGTGKEKLFF	TGTGCCAGCAGTTCAGGAACCGGGACAGGGAAGGAAAAACTGTTTTTT
TRBD1	TRBV7-9	TRBJ1-1	NA	CASSLDRGWNTEAFF	TGTGCCAGCAGCTTGGACAGGGGTTGGAACACTGAAGCTTTCTTT
NA	TRBV14	TRBJ2-1	NA	CASSQWASSYNEQFF	TGTGCCAGCAGCCAATGGGCGAGCTCCTACAATGAGCAGTTCTTC
NA	TRBV4-1	TRBJ1-6	NA	CASRSVKGPLYSPLHF	TGCGCCAGCAGATCCGTGAAGGGGCCCCTTTATTCACCCCTCCACTTT
TRBD1	TRBV28	TRBJ1-5	NA	CASSIRGQGNGQPQHF	TGTGCCAGCAGTATTAGGGGACAGGGTAATGGTCAGCCCCAGCATTTT
TRBD2	TRBV5-1	TRBJ2-1	NA	CASSFLAGGPEVF	TGCGCCAGCAGCTTTCTAGCGGGGGGGCCTGAGGTCTTC
TRBD2	TRBV3-1/TRBV3-2	TRBJ2-3	NA	CASSPSGGPTDTQYF	TGTGCCAGCAGCCCTAGCGGGGGGCCCACAGATACGCAGTATTTT
TRBD1	TRBV2	TRBJ1-4	NA	CASSVGTGNEKLFF	TGTGCCAGCAGTGTGGGGACAGGGAATGAAAAACTGTTTTTT
NA	TRBV9	TRBJ1-1	NA	CASSVGGTTEAFF	TGTGCCAGCAGCGTAGGAGGCACGACTGAAGCTTTCTTT
NA	TRBV2	TRBJ2-1	NA	CASSVGGSYNEQFF	TGTGCCAGCAGTGTGGGGGGCTCCTACAATGAGCAGTTCTTC
NA	TRBV6-2/TRBV6-3	TRBJ2-2	NA	CASSSYRSGELFF	TGTGCCAGCAGTTCCTACAGGTCTGGGGAGCTGTTTTTT
TRBD1	TRBV6-6	TRBJ2-7	NA	CASSRAGGGYEQYF	TGTGCCAGCAGCCGTGCAGGGGGTGGGTACGAGCAGTACTTC
NA	TRBV6-5	TRBJ1-1	NA	CASSYSRSTEAFF	TGTGCCAGCAGTTACTCCCGGAGCACTGAAGCTTTCTTT
TRBD1	TRBV7-9	TRBJ1-1	NA	CASTPRGQGYTEAFF	TGTGCCAGCACCCCTCGCGGACAGGGGTACACTGAAGCTTTCTTT
NA	TRBV21-1	TRBJ2-7	NA	CASSNAQEMYGGREGSYEQYF	TGTGCCAGCAGCAATGCCCAGGAAATGTATGGGGGGCGGGAGGGCTCCTACGAGCAGTACTTC
TRBD1	TRBV15	TRBJ2-2	NA	CATSRDNRGYPTGELFF	TGTGCCACCAGCAGAGATAACAGGGGGTACCCGACCGGGGAGCTGTTTTTT
TRBD1	TRBV4-1	TRBJ1-2	NA	CASSQVDVDRSPGGYTF	TGCGCCAGCAGCCAAGTCGACGTGGACAGGAGCCCGGGGGGCTACACCTTC
NA	TRBV30	TRBJ1-5	NA	CALQGRGDQPQHF	TGTGCCTTACAGGGCCGGGGGGATCAGCCCCAGCATTTT
NA	TRBV19	TRBJ1-1	NA	CASSIGGYTEAFF	TGTGCCAGTAGTATCGGCGGATACACTGAAGCTTTCTTT
TRBD1	TRBV14	TRBJ1-3	NA	CASSLRQGAGNTIYF	TGTGCCAGCAGCCTGCGACAGGGAGCTGGAAACACCATATATTTT
TRBD1	TRBV6-2/TRBV6-3	TRBJ1-2	NA	CASSDRVGYGYTF	TGTGCCAGCAGCGACAGGGTTGGCTATGGCTACACCTTC
NA	TRBV10-3	TRBJ2-3	NA	CAITTGLTDTQYF	TGTGCCATCACTACAGGCCTCACAGATACGCAGTATTTT
NA	TRBV6-5	TRBJ2-2	NA	CASTMGLSTTGELFF	TGTGCCAGCACTATGGGACTCTCAACCACCGGGGAGCTGTTTTTT
NA	TRBV11-2	TRBJ2-7	few	CASSSQGREHYEQYF	TGTGCCAGCAGCTCCCAGGGAAGAGAACACTACGAGCAGTACTTC
NA	TRBV5-1	TRBJ1-1	few	CASSDLPTGVMNTEAFF	TGCGCCAGCAGCGACCTTCCGACAGGAGTCATGAACACTGAAGCTTTCTTT
TRBD2	TRBV3-1/TRBV3-2	TRBJ2-7	NA	CASSQGTAGGAYEQYF	TGTGCCAGCAGCCAAGGAACAGCGGGAGGTGCCTACGAGCAGTACTTC
TRBD1	TRBV18	TRBJ2-2	NA	CASSPTGSGTGELFF	TGTGCCAGCTCGCCGACAGGGAGTGGGACCGGGGAGCTGTTTTTT
NA	TRBV11-2	TRBJ1-1	few	CASSLAGRGTEAFF	TGTGCCAGCAGCTTAGCCGGCCGGGGGACTGAAGCTTTCTTT
TRBD1	TRBV18	TRBJ1-2	NA	CASSPRDRGYVDYGYTF	TGTGCCAGCTCACCCCGGGACAGGGGGTACGTGGACTATGGCTACACCTTC
NA	TRBV7-2	TRBJ1-1	NA	CASSPSLNSQAFF	TGTGCCAGCAGCCCATCCCTAAATAGTCAAGCTTTCTTT
NA	TRBV3-1/TRBV3-2	TRBJ2-5	NA	CASSHPERAGTQYF	TGTGCCAGCAGCCACCCCGAGAGGGCCGGGACCCAGTACTTC
NA	TRBV19	TRBJ1-5	few	CASRRASGAQHF	TGTGCCAGTAGACGTGCGTCCGGGGCCCAGCATTTT
NA	TRBV5-5	TRBJ2-7	once	CASSPRGVASYEQYF	TGTGCCAGCAGCCCCAGGGGGGTCGCATCCTACGAGCAGTACTTC
TRBD2	TRBV6-5	TRBJ2-1	NA	CASSEREGLGNEQFF	TGTGCCAGCAGCGAGCGGGAGGGCCTTGGCAATGAGCAGTTCTTC
TRBD1	TRBV6-1	TRBJ1-4	once	CASSGAGDRAAEKLFF	TGTGCCAGCAGTGGAGCTGGGGACAGGGCCGCGGAAAAACTGTTTTTT